This TCR beta chain was retrieved from a study of blood T cells in healthy people across ages. General study findings and limits: Compared with aged donors, long-lived donors showed fewer expanded clones, suggesting selection. Strongly correlated with naive T cell percentage was TCR beta diversity.

For the second PCR, which ran for about 7 to 11 cycles, a sample-barcoded 5' primer and a J-beta primer mix were used. Every sample gave at least 3 million paired-end reads containing CDR3. TCRdb re-analysed the 5' RACE reads in MiXCR, keeping a single row per CDR3 protein. Of approximately 1.5 million distinct CDR3 sequences listed, 35% to 45% were seen once; the top ten hold about 3.8%. V trimming: 5 bases; J trimming: 8 bases; junction bases outside the gene matches: 8. Per germline, CDR1 SEHNR and CDR2 FQNEAQ (reference sequence). CDR3 size: 15 residues. As to this clonotype: Its antigen is not known.

The sample providers were healthy Caucasian people from Russia, aged about 6 to 90. The sample consisted of blood. The origin of this receptor is a woman aged 18-29 years in good health. V gene TRBV7-9 combines with J gene TRBJ2-1, with 11 bases lining up with TRBD2. CDR3 in amino acids: CASSRTSGGLDEQFF. CDR3 sequence (DNA): TGTGCCAGCAGCCGAACTAGCGGGGGCCTCGATGAGCAGTTCTTC.